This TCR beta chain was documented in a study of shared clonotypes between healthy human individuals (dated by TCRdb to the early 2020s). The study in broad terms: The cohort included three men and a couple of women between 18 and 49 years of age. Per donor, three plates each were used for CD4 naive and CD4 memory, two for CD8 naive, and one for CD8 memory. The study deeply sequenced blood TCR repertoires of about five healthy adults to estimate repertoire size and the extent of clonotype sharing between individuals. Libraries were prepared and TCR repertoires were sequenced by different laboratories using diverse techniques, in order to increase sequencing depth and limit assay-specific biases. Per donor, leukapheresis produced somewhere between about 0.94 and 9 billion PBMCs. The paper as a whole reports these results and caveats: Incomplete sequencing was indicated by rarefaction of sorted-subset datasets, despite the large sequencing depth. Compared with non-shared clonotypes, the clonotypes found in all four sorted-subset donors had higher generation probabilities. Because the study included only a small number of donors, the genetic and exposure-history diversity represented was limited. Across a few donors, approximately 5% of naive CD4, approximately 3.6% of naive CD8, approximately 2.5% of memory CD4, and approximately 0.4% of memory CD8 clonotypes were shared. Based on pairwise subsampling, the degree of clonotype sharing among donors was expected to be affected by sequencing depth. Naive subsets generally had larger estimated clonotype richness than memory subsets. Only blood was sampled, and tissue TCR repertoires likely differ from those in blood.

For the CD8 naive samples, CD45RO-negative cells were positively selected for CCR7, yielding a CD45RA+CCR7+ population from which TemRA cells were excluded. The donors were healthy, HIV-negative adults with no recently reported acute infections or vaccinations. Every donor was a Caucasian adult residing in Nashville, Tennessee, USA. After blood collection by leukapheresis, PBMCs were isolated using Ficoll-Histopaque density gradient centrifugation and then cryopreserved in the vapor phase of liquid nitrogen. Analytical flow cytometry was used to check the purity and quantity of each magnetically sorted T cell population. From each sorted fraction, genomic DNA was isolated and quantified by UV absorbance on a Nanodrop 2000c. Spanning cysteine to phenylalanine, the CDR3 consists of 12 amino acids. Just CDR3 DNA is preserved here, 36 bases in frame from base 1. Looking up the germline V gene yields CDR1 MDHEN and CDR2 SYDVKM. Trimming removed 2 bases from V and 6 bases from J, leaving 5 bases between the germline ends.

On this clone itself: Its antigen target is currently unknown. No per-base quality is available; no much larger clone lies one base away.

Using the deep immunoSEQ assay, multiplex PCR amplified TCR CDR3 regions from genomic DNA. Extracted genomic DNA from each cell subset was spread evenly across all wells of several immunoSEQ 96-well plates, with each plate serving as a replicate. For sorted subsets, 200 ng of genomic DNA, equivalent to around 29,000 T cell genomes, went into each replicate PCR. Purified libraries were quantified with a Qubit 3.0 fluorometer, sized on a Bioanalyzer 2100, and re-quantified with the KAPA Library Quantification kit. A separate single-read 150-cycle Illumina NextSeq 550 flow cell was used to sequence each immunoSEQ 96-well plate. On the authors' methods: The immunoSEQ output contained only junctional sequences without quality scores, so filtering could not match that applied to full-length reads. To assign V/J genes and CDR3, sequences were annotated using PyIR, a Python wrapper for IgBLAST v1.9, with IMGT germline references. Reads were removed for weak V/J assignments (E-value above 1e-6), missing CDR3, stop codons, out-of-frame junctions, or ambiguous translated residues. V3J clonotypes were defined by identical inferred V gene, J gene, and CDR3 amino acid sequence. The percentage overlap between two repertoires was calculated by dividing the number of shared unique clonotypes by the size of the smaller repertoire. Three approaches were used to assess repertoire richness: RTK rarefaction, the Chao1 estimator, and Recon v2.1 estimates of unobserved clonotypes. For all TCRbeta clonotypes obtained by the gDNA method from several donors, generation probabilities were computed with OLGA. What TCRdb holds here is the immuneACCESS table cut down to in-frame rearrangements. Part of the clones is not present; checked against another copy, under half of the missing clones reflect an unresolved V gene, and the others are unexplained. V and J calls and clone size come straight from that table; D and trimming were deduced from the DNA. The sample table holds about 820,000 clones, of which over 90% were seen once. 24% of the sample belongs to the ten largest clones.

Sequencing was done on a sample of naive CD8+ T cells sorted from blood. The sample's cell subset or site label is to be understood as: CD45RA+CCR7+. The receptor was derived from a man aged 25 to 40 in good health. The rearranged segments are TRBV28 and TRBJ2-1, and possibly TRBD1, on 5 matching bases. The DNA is TGTGCCAGCAGTTTAGACAGCAATGAGCAGTTCTTC. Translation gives CASSLDSNEQFF.